This TCR beta chain was observed in a study of identical twins (dated by TCRdb to the mid-2010s). Turning to the overall study: TCR alpha and beta repertoires from monozygotic twins, unrelated adults of various ages and cord blood were deep-sequenced to test whether fetal clonotypes persist. To rule out contamination, replicate twin experiments were performed at different times with different library preparation protocols.

Note on this clonotype: Its antigen target is currently unknown. The sample holds no much larger clone one base away, and base qualities are not on file.

General study outcomes and caveats: Fewer insertions were carried by abundant cord blood beta clonotypes; a weaker similar trend was observed in young adult naive repertoires, while no such trend was observed in memory repertoires. Out-of-frame TCR alpha sequences shared between twins showed an excess of low generation-probability sequences compared with coincidental sharing between unrelated individuals. Invariant T cells such as MAIT and iNKT could partly confound zero-insertion analyses, although diverse VJ usage argued against such confounding for most clonotypes. Because the same donors could not be followed over many years, conclusions were based on cross-sectional statistical analysis. In monozygotic twins, out-of-frame TCR alpha sharing was systematically underestimated by recombination models, although the models agreed with sharing between unrelated individuals. Excess twin sharing in beta out-of-frame sequences was weaker because fewer shared sequences lowered the signal-to-noise ratio.

Every donor was a healthy Caucasian. Library preparation was by 5' RACE. Sequencing instrument: Illumina HiSeq 2000. Template switching introduced a universal primer binding site; the final cDNA contained a unique molecular identifier, enabling accurate counting of TCR cDNA molecules. Specific primers in the conserved constant-segment region were used to synthesize first-strand cDNA for the TCR alpha and beta chains. To control for contamination, every cDNA library carried two barcodes: a SMART-Mk sample barcode plus Illumina barcodes. TruSeq adapter sequences along with Illumina sample barcodes were introduced in two successive PCR steps. The TCR alpha and beta cDNA libraries were sequenced on the Illumina HiSeq platform using custom primers. The original pipeline was this. MiGEC processed the raw reads to extract unique molecular identifiers, while MiXCR was used to determine the CDR3 positions. For each individual, recombination models were inferred using an EM algorithm with the repgenHMM and IGoR tools. Shared clonotype analysis was performed with the tcR package in R, normalizing sharing by the product of cloneset sizes. Out-of-frame nonproductive sequences were analyzed to study raw recombination free of thymic and clonal selection effects. Starting from the raw public reads, TCRdb applied fastp trimming at Q25, assembled clones with MiXCR and retained in-frame beta chains. Each CDR3 protein gets just one entry, which takes the most common genes and DNA from the rows behind it. The V and J calls and clone size come from TCRdb's table, not from the authors' own analysis. The sample table lists 1.5 million to 2 million distinct CDR3 sequences, about 31% of them with a count of one. The ten biggest clones cover 0.25% to 0.3% of the sample.

Inclusive of the bounding cysteine and phenylalanine, the CDR3 is 15 residues long. Just CDR3 DNA is preserved here, 45 bases in frame from base 1. The germline V gene provides CDR1 SNHLY and CDR2 FYNNEI. Trimming takes 1 base from V and 0 bases from J, and the germline ends sit 7 bases apart. Sequencing was performed on cord blood. This TCR was sampled from a newborn girl in good health. This chain joins TRBV2 to TRBJ2-1; too little of a D gene remains to name it. The CDR3 loop reads CASSEVQRSYNEQFF. The DNA reads TGTGCCAGCAGTGAAGTGCAGCGCTCCTACAATGAGCAGTTCTTC.